The TCR beta chain described here comes from a study of T-cell memory formation after mild COVID-19. CDR3 length: 17 amino acids. Germline loops: CDR1 KGHSH, CDR2 LQKENI. Losses at the gene ends were 2 bases for V and 1 base for J; bases not matched to a gene: 9. This clonotype showed up many times. TCRdb fed the 5' RACE reads into MiXCR, producing one record per CDR3 protein. The sample yields hundreds of thousands of distinct CDR3 sequences, 15% seen once. Sample: PBMCs or a T cell subset sorted from them (not recorded which). This sequence originates from an adult woman who had mild COVID-19 (a few samples of this study predate the infection). Cell type and time point are not known. This sequence joins TRBV18 and TRBJ2-7; 9 positions match TRBD2. The CDR3 nucleotides are TGTGCCAGCTCACCAAGTCTCCTAGCGGGACCATCCTACGAGCAGTACTTC. Protein: CASSPSLLAGPSYEQYF.